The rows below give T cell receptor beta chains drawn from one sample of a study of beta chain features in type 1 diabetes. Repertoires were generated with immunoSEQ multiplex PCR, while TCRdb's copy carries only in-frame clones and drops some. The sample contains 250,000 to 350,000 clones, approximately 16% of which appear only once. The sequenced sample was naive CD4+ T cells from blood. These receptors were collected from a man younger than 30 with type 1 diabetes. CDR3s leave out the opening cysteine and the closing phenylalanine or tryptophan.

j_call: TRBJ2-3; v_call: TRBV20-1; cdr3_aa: SAPRADTQY
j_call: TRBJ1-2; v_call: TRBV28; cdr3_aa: AINRSGGPYYGYT
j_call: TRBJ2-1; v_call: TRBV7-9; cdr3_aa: ASSLGFLASNEQF
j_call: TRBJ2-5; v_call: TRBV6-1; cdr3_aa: ASTRNAGWETQY
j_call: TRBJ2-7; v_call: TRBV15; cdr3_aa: ATSRDRGPYEQY
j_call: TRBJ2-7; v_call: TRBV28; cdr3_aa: ASSSGTSGRVSSYEQY
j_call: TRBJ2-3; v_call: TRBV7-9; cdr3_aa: ASSLVPSGTSTDTQY
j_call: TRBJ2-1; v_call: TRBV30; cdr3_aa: AWGSGRKSYNEQF
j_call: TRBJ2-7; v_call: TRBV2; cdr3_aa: ASRSAWGQGEQY
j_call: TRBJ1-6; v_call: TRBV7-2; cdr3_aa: ASSLAMQGLDNSPLH
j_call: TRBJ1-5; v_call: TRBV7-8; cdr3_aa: ASSLGGTVYSNQPQH
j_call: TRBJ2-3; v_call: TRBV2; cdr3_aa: ASFGLAKDTQY
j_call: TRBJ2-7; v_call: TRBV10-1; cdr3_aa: ASSETGKGYEQY
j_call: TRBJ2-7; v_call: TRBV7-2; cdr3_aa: ASSLEGGLAGAGY
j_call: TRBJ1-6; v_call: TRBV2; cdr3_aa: ASSPQENSPLH
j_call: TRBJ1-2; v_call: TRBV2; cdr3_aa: ATEQDRGVSYGYT
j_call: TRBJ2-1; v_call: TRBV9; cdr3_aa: ASSPKAGTSDNEQF
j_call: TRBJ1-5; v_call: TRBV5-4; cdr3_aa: ASSRAGGNQPQH
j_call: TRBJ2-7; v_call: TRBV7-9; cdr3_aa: ASSSLGLAGSYEQY
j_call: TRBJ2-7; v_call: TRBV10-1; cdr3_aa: ASSDYSTYEQY
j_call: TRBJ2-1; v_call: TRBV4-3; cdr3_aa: ASSQARRGEQF
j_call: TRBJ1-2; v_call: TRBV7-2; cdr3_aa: ASSPRKAGADYGYT
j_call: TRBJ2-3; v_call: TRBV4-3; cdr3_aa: ASSQVKQRDSNTDTQY
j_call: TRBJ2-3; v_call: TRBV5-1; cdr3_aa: ASSEMSSGSTDTQY